Following are 5 T cell receptor beta chains from one sample sequenced in a study of CD8+CD57+ T cells in acquired aplastic anemia. According to the study, genomic DNA was the template for TCR beta VDJ and CDR3 profiling. TCRdb recomputed calls from the reads with MiXCR, one row per CDR3 protein. The sample records around 190,000 distinct CDR3 sequences, around 50% being singletons. Previously, flow cytometry had revealed CD8+CD57+ cell expansion in the patients chosen for sequencing. Specimen: sorted CD4+, CD8+, or CD8+CD57+ T cells (not recorded which) from PBMCs. These receptors came from a human donor with aplastic anemia.

In this sample, this clonotype turned up a few times. This chain uses TRBV10-3 with TRBJ2-7, with 14 bases matching TRBD2. The CDR3 length is 14 residues. V lost 6 bases to trimming and J lost 7 bases; unmatched junction nucleotides: 5. Germline assignment: CDR1 ENHRY and CDR2 SYGVKD. The CDR3 loop reads CAIRMGLAGEEQYF. The CDR3 DNA reads TGTGCCATCAGGATGGGACTAGCGGGGGAAGAGCAGTACTTC.

The chain joins TRBV7-9 to TRBJ1-2; weak D call: TRBD1 (6 bases). In germline, CDR1 is SEHNR, CDR2 FQNEAQ (reference sequence). The CDR3 loop spans 15 amino acids. V gave up 1 base and J gave up 2 bases, with 11 bases separating them. The CDR3 nucleotides read TGTGCCAGCAGCTTAGTAGGACAGATCAACTATGGCTACACCTTC. Amino acid sequence: CASSLVGQINYGYTF. Full variable domain (rest looked up from reference TRBV7-9 and TRBJ1-2): DTGVSQNPRHKITKRGQNVTFRCDPISEHNRLYWYRQTLGQGPEFLTYFQNEAQLEKSRLLSDRFSAERPKGSFSTLEIQRTEQGDSAMYLCASSLVGQINYGYTFGSGTRLTVV.

There are many counts of this clonotype. This chain connects TRBV4-1 to TRBJ1-2; D is possibly TRBD1 (6 bases). Germline-derived CDR1 and CDR2 are MGHRA and YSYEKL. The CDR3 length is 14 residues. The germline V and J ends were trimmed by 0 bases and 8 bases, with 13 bases remaining between them. The CDR3: CASSQETTGTGYTF. The CDR3 nucleotides are TGCGCCAGCAGCCAAGAAACCACAGGGACAGGCTACACCTTC.

This clonotype was observed many times. V and J are TRBV5-1 and TRBJ2-7; 8 bases are a match to TRBD1. The CDR3 consists of 14 residues. The junction had 4 bases not matched to a gene; V was cut back by 3 bases and J by 2 bases. Germline V gives CDR1 SGHRS, CDR2 YFSETQ. CDR3 region: CASSSRQGTYEQYF. In DNA form, the CDR3 reads TGCGCCAGCAGCTCCCGACAGGGGACCTACGAGCAGTACTTC.

This clonotype turned up a few times. The chain employs TRBV2 and TRBJ1-4, with D uncertain. Germline V gene lookup returns CDR1 SNHLY and CDR2 FYNNEI. V lost 3 bases to trimming and J lost 4 bases, with 6 bases between them. The CDR3 has 13 amino acids. The CDR3 DNA sequence: TGTGCCAGCAGTGAGGAGGTTAATGAAAAACTGTTTTTT. It specifies CASSEEVNEKLFF.